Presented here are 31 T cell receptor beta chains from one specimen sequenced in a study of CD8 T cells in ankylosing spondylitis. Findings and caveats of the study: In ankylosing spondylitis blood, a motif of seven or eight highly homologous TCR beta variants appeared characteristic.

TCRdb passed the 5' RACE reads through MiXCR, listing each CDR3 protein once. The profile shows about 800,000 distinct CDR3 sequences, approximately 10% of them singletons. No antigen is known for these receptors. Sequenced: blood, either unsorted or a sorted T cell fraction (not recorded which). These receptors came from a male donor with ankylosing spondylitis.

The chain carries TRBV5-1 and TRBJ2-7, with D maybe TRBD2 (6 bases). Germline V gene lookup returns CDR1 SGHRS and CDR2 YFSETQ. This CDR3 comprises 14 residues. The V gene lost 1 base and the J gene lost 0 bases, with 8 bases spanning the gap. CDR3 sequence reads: CASSLPAGSYEQYF. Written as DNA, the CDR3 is TGCGCCAGCAGCTTGCCAGCGGGCTCCTACGAGCAGTACTTC.

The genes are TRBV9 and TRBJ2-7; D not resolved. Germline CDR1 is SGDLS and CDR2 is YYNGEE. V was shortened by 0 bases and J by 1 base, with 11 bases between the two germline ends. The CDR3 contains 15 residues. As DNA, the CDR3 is TGTGCCAGCAGCGTAGGGCGGTCGCGTTCCTACGAGCAGTACTTC. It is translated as CASSVGRSRSYEQYF.

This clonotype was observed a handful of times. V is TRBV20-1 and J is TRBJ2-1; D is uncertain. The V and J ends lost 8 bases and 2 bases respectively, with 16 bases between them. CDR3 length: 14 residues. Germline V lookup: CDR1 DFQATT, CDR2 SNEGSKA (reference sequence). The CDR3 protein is CSPTPGSAYNEQFF. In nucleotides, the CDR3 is TGCAGTCCTACCCCCGGGTCAGCCTACAATGAGCAGTTCTTC.

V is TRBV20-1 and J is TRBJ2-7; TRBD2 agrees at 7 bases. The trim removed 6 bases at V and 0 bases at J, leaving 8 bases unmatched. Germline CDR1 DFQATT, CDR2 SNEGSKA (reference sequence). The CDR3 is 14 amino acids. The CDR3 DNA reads TGCAGTGCGAGAAGCGGGATTAGCTCCTACGAGCAGTACTTC. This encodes CSARSGISSYEQYF.

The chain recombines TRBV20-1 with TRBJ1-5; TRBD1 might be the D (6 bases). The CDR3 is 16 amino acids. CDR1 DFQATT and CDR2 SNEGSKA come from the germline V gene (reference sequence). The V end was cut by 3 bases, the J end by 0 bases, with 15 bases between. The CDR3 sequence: CSARRGSRGSNQPQHF. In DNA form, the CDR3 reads TGCAGTGCTAGGAGGGGGTCCCGGGGTAGCAATCAGCCCCAGCATTTT.

The CDR3 region has the DNA TGTGCCAGCAGTGAAGGACAGGCCAAAAACATTCAGTACTTC. Translation: CASSEGQAKNIQYF. V usage is TRBV2 and J usage is TRBJ2-4; tentative D call: TRBD1 (5 bases). CDR3 size: 14 residues. Germline CDR1 SNHLY, CDR2 FYNNEI. The ends were cut back, 1 base at V and 1 base at J, with 5 bases in the middle.

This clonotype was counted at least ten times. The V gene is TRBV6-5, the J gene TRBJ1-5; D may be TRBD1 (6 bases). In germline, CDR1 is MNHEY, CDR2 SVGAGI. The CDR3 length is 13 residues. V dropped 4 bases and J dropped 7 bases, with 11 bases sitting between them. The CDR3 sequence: CASSLYRDQPQHF. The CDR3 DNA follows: TGTGCCAGCAGTTTATACAGGGACCAGCCCCAGCATTTT.

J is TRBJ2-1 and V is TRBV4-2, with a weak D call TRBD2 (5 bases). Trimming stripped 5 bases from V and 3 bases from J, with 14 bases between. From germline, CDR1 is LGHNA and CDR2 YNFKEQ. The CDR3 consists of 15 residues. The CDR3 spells CASSRRAGDYNEQFF. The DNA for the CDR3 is TGTGCCAGCAGCAGGCGGGCTGGGGACTACAATGAGCAGTTCTTC.

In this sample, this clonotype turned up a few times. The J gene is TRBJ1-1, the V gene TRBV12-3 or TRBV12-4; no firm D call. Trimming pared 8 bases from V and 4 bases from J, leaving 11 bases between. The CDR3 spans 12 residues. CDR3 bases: TGTGCCAGCGGCGTTTTCCCCACTGAAGCTTTCTTT. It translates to CASGVFPTEAFF.

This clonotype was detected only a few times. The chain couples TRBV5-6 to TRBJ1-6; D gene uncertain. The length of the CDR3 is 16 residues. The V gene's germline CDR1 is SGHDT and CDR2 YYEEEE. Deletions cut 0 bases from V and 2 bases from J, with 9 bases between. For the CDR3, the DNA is TGTGCCAGCAGCTTGGACGTGCCTCCCTATAATTCACCCCTCCACTTT. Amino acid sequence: CASSLDVPPYNSPLHF. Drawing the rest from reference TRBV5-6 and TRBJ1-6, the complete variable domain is DAGVTQSPTHLIKTRGQQVTLRCSPKSGHDTVSWYQQALGQGPQFIFQYYEEEERQRGNFPDRFSGHQFPNYSSELNVNALLLGDSALYLCASSLDVPPYNSPLHFGNGTRLTVT.

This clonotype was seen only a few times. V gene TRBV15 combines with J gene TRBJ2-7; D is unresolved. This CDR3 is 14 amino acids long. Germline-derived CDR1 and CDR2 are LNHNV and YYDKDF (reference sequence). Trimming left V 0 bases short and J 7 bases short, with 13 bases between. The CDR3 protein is CATSRDRQAGEQYF. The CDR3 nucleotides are TGTGCCACCAGCAGAGATCGGCAGGCCGGGGAGCAGTACTTC. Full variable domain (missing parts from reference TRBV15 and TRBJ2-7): DAMVIQNPRYQVTQFGKPVTLSCSQTLNHNVMYWYQQKSSQAPKLLFHYYDKDFNNEADTPDNFQSRRPNTSFCFLDIRSPGLGDTAMYLCATSRDRQAGEQYFGPGTRLTVT.

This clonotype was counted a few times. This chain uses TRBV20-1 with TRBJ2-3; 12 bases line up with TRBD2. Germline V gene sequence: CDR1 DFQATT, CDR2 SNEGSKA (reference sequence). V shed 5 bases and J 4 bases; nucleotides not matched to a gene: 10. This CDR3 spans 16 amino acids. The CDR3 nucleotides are TGCAGTGCTGACGACAGGACTAGCGGGGCCGCAGATACGCAGTATTTT. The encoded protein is CSADDRTSGAADTQYF.

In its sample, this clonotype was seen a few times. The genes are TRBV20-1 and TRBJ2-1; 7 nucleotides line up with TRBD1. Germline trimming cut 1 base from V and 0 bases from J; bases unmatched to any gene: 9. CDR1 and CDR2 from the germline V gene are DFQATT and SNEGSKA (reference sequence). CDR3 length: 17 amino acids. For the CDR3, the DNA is TGCAGTGCTAGAGGACAGGGAAGGGGCCGCTCCTACAATGAGCAGTTCTTC. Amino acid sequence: CSARGQGRGRSYNEQFF.

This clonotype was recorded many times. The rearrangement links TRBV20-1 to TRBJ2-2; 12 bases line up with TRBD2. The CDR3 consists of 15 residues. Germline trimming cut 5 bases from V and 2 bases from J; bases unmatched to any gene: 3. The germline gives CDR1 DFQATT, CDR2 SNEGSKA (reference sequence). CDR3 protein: CSAWTSGANTGELFF. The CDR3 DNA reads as TGCAGTGCTTGGACTAGCGGGGCAAACACCGGGGAGCTGTTTTTT.

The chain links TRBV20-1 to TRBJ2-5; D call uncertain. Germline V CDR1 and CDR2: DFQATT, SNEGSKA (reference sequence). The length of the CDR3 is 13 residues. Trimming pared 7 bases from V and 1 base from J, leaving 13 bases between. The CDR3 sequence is CSVPADLQETQYF. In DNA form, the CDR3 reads TGCAGTGTCCCTGCCGACCTCCAAGAGACCCAGTACTTC.

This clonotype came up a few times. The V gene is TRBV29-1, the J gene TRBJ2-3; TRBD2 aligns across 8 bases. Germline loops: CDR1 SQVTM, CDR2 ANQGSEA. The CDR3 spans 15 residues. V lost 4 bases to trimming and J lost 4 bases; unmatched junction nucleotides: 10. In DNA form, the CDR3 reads TGCAGCGTTGCCTTTAGCGGGGCCATACCAGATACGCAGTATTTT. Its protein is CSVAFSGAIPDTQYF.

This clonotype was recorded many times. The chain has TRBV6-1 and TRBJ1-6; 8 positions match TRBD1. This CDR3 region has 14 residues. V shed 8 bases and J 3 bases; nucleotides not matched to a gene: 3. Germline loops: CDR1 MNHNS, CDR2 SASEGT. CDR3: CASGRGLYNSPLHF. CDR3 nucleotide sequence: TGTGCCAGCGGCAGGGGGCTCTATAATTCACCCCTCCACTTT.

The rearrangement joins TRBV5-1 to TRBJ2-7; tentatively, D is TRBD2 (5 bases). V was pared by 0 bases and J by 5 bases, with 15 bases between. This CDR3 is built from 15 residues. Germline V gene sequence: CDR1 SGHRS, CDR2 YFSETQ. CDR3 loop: CASSLVGIEGDEQYF. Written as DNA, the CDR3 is TGCGCCAGCAGCTTGGTCGGCATAGAGGGAGACGAGCAGTACTTC.

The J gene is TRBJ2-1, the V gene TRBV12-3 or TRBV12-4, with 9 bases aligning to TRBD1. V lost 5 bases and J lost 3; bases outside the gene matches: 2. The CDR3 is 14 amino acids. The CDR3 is CASSGTGIYNEQFF. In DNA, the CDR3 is TGTGCCAGCAGTGGGACAGGGATCTACAATGAGCAGTTCTTC.

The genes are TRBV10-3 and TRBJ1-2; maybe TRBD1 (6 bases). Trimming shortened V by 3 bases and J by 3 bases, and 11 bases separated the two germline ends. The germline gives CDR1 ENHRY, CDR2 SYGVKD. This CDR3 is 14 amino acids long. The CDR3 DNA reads TGTGCCATCAGTGAATTCGCAGGGGACTATGGCTACACCTTC. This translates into CAISEFAGDYGYTF.

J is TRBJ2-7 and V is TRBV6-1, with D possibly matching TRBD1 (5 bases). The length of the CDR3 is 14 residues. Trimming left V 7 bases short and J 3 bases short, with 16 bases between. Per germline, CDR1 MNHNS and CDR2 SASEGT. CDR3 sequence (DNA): TGTGCCAGCAAGATCGGGCAGGGCTTCTACGAGCAGTACTTC. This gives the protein CASKIGQGFYEQYF.

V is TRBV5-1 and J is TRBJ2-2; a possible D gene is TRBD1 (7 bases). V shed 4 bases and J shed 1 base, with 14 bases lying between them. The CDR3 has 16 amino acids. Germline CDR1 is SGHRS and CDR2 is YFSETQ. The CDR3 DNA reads TGCGCCAGCAGCCCCCGACAGGGACTGAACACCGGGGAGCTGTTTTTT. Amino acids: CASSPRQGLNTGELFF.

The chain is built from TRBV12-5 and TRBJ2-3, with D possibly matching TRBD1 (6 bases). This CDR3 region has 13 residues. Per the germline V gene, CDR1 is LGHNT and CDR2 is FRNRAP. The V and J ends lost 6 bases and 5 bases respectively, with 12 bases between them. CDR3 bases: TGTGCTAGTGGATCAGGGGTAGAAGATACGCAGTATTTT. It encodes CASGSGVEDTQYF.

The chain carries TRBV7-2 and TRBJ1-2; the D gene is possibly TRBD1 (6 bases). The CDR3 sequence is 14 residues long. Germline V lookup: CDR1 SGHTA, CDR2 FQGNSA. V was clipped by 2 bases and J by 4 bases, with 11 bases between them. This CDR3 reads CASSLRDRFYGYTF. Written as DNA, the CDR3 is TGTGCCAGCAGCTTAAGAGACAGGTTCTATGGCTACACCTTC.

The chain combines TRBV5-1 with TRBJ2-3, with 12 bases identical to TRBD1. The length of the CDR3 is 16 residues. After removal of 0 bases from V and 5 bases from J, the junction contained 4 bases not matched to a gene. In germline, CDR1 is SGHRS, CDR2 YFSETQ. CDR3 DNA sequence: TGCGCCAGCAGCTTGGGGGGACAGGGGGCCGTAGATACGCAGTATTTT. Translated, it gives CASSLGGQGAVDTQYF.

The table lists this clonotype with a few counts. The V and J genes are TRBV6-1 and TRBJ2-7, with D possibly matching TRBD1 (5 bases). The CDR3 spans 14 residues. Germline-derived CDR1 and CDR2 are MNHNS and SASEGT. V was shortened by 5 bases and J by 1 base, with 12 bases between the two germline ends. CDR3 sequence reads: CASSRRQTSYEQYF. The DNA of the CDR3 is TGTGCCAGCAGTAGACGACAGACATCCTACGAGCAGTACTTC.

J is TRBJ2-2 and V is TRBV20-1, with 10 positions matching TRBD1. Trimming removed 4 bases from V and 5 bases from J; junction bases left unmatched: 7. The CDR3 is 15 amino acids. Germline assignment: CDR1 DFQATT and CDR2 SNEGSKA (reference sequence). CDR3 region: CSATGTGAKTGELFF. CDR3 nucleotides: TGCAGTGCTACCGGGACAGGGGCCAAGACCGGGGAGCTGTTTTTT.

CDR3 amino acids: CASSAAPGGPTDTQYF. In nucleotides, the CDR3 is TGTGCCAGCAGCGCCGCCCCGGGGGGCCCCACAGATACGCAGTATTTT. The chain couples TRBV9 to TRBJ2-3; D is perhaps TRBD2 (7 bases). The CDR3 loop spans 16 amino acids. Trimming shortened V by 3 bases and J by 2 bases, and 16 bases separated the two germline ends. Germline V gives CDR1 SGDLS, CDR2 YYNGEE.

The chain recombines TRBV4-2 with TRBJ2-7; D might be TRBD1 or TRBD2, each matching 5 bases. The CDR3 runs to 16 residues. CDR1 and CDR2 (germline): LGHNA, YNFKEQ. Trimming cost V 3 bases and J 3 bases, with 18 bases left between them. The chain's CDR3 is CASSHLGAAGGYEQYF. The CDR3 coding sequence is TGTGCCAGCAGCCACCTTGGGGCCGCGGGTGGCTACGAGCAGTACTTC.

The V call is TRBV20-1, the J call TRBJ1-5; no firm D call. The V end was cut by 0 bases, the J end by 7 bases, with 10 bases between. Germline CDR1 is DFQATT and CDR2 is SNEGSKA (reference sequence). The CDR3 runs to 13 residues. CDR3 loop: CSAREGIVQPQHF. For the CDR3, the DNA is TGCAGTGCTAGAGAGGGGATCGTGCAGCCCCAGCATTTT.

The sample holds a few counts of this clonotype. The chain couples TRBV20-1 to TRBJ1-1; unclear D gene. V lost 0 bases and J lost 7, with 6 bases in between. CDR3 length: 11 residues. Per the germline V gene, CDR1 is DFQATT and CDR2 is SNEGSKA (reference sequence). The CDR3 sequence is CSAREQVEAFF. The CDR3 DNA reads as TGCAGTGCTAGAGAGCAGGTTGAAGCTTTCTTT.